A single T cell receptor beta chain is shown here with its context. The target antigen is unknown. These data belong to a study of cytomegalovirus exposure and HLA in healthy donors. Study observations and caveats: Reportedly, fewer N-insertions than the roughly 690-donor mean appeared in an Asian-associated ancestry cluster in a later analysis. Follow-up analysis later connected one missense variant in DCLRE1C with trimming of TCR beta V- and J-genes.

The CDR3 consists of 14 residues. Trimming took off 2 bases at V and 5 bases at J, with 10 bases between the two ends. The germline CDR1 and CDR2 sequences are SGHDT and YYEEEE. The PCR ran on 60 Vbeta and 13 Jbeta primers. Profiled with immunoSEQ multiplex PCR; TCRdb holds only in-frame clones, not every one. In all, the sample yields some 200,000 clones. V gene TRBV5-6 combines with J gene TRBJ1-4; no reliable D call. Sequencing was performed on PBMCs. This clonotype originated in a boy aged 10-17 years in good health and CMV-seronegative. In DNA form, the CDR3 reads TGTGCCAGCAGCTTAAGGAGGTCGAATGAAAAACTGTTTTTT. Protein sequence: CASSLRRSNEKLFF.